The 27 T cell receptor beta chains reported below all come from one sample, sequenced in a study of beta chain features in type 1 diabetes. The study, taken as a whole, reports: Within each of all four CD4+ subsets, Type 1 diabetes patients had TCRB CDR3s that were moderately but significantly shorter.

These receptors have no known antigen. Isolated RNA was reverse transcribed in full, so expressed TCRB transcripts were sequenced. The table came from immunoSEQ multiplex PCR; TCRdb's copy has only in-frame clones and leaves some out. The data hold 500,000 to 800,000 clones, with around 12% observed a single time. Sample: naive CD4+ T cells from blood. These receptors were taken from a man between 25 and 39 years old with type 1 diabetes.

The chain has TRBV10-2 and TRBJ1-2; the D is unclear. V lost 6 bases, J lost 7 bases, and 18 bases lay in between. From germline, CDR1 is WSHSY and CDR2 SAAADI. This CDR3 has 14 amino acids. CDR3 DNA sequence: TGCGCCAGCAGCGGGGTGGATTTAGAGACTGGCTACACCTTC. Its translation: CASSGVDLETGYTF.

This clone was detected a few times. This chain joins TRBV21-1 and TRBJ1-1; the table's D call, TRBD1, was not checked against the DNA. TRBV21-1 has pseudogene status. The CDR3 consists of 16 residues. CDR3 protein: CASRWGSGRANTEAFF. CDR3 DNA: TGTGCCAGCAGGTGGGGTTCGGGCAGGGCGAACACTGAAGCTTTCTTT.

The chain recombines TRBV6-5 with TRBJ2-3; perhaps TRBD2 as D (6 bases). Germline values: CDR1 MNHEY, CDR2 SVGAGI. Trimming left V 6 bases short and J 2 bases short, with 9 bases between. The CDR3 has 13 residues. The CDR3 nucleotides are TGTGCCAGCAGACGCGGGAACACAGATACGCAGTATTTT. Translation: CASRRGNTDTQYF.

This clone has more than one count but fewer than ten. For the CDR3, the DNA is TGTGCCAGTAGGCTACGCAGAATCCTAGCACATTGGGCGCAGTATTTT. This sequence encodes CASRLRRILAHWAQYF. The chain uses TRBV19 and TRBJ2-3; D possibly corresponds to TRBD2 (5 bases). Germline V CDR1 and CDR2: LNHDA, SQIVND (reference sequence). Trimming stripped 6 bases from V and 10 bases from J, with 26 bases between. The CDR3 contains 16 residues. Looking up the rest from reference TRBV19 and TRBJ2-3 gives the full variable domain: DGGITQSPKYLFRKEGQNVTLSCEQNLNHDAMYWYRQDPGQGLRLIYYSQIVNDFQKGDIAEGYSVSREKKESFPLTVTSAQKNPTAFYLCASRLRRILAHWAQYFGPGTRLTVL.

V usage is TRBV28 and J usage is TRBJ2-3; a weak D match, TRBD1 (5 bases). The CDR3 covers 17 residues. Trimming left V 3 bases short and J 2 bases short, with 18 bases between. Germline V CDR1 and CDR2: MDHEN, SYDVKM. The CDR3 is CASSFPKGLGNTDTQYF. As DNA, the CDR3 is TGTGCCAGCAGTTTTCCAAAGGGGTTGGGGAACACAGATACGCAGTATTTT.

This clone has just a few counts. The identical CDR3 is also encoded by other nucleotide sequences in the sample. The chain carries TRBV29-1 and TRBJ2-2, with 8 bases lining up with TRBD1. CDR1 is SQVTM and CDR2 is ANQGSEA in the germline V gene. V was clipped by 3 bases and J by 5 bases; unmatched bases: 2. CDR3 length: 13 residues. CDR3 region: CSVDRGRTGELFF. CDR3 sequence (DNA): TGCAGCGTTGACAGGGGGCGAACCGGGGAGCTGTTTTTT.

The chain combines TRBV29-1 with TRBJ2-3; tentative D call: TRBD1 (6 bases). V lost 5 bases and J lost 0, with 12 bases in between. The CDR3 has 14 amino acids. Germline V gene sequence: CDR1 SQVTM, CDR2 ANQGSEA. CDR3 sequence reads: CSVSRDTSTDTQYF. CDR3 in DNA: TGCAGCGTTTCCCGGGACACTAGCACAGATACGCAGTATTTT.

This clone has a handful of counts. The chain employs TRBV4-1 and TRBJ2-6; weak D call: TRBD2 (6 bases). The CDR3 loop spans 16 amino acids. Germline V lookup: CDR1 MGHRA, CDR2 YSYEKL. The germline V and J ends were trimmed by 1 base and 2 bases, with 9 bases remaining between them. CDR3 region: CASSQAGGTGANVLTF. In DNA form, the CDR3 reads TGCGCCAGCAGCCAAGCTGGGGGGACTGGGGCCAACGTCCTGACTTTC.

This clone was picked up a small number of times. The rearrangement joins TRBV7-2 to TRBJ2-7, with 7 bases lining up with TRBD1. This CDR3 spans 19 amino acids. Trimming at V came to 5 bases and at J to 3 bases, leaving 22 bases not matched to a gene. Per the germline V gene, CDR1 is SGHTA and CDR2 is FQGNSA. This chain's CDR3 is CASSPRQGLKPLNHYEQYF. CDR3 nucleotides: TGTGCCAGCAGCCCTCGACAGGGATTAAAGCCCCTGAATCACTACGAGCAGTACTTC.

The J gene is TRBJ1-1, the V gene TRBV7-6; no definite D call. The germline V gene has CDR1 SGHVS and CDR2 FNYEAQ. Trimming left V 1 base short and J 3 bases short, with 6 bases between. The CDR3 spans 13 residues. CDR3 DNA: TGTGCCAGCAGCTTAGTTGAGGACACTGAAGCTTTCTTT. Its protein product is CASSLVEDTEAFF.

The chain carries TRBV7-2 and TRBJ1-2; TRBD1 aligns across 9 bases. CDR1 and CDR2 (germline): SGHTA, FQGNSA. The CDR3 has 13 residues. V gave up 4 bases and J gave up 7 bases; unmatched junction bases: 4. The CDR3 coding sequence is TGTGCCAGCAGCTCCGCACAGGGGGCTGGCTACACCTTC. Amino acid sequence: CASSSAQGAGYTF.

The chain uses TRBV25-1 and TRBJ2-3; 8 bases line up with TRBD2. The CDR3 spans 14 residues. Germline loops: CDR1 MGHDK, CDR2 SYGVNS. The V and J ends lost 7 bases and 0 bases, in that order; junction bases with no gene match: 3. The CDR3 region is CASNRGGSTDTQYF. DNA of the CDR3: TGTGCCAGCAACCGGGGGGGCAGCACAGATACGCAGTATTTT.

This clone has just a few counts. This chain links TRBV5-1 with TRBJ2-5; TRBD1 matches 7 bases. Germline CDR1 is SGHRS and CDR2 is YFSETQ. The length of the CDR3 is 15 residues. Trimming removed 0 bases from V and 0 bases from J; junction bases left unmatched: 2. The CDR3 sequence is CASSLAGTDQETQYF. The CDR3 nucleotides are TGCGCCAGCAGCTTGGCTGGGACAGACCAAGAGACCCAGTACTTC. The variable domain in full, with the rest retrieved from reference TRBV5-1 and TRBJ2-5, is KAGVTQTPRYLIKTRGQQVTLSCSPISGHRSVSWYQQTPGQGLQFLFEYFSETQRNKGNFPGRFSGRQFSNSRSEMNVSTLELGDSALYLCASSLAGTDQETQYFGPGTRLLVL.

The table lists this clone with a few counts. The chain carries TRBV11-1 and TRBJ2-5; no clear D. This CDR3 spans 12 amino acids. Germline V CDR1 and CDR2: SGHAT, FQDESV (reference sequence). Trimming removed 3 bases at V and 4 bases at J, with 6 bases between. For the CDR3, the DNA is TGTGCCAGCAGCTTGGGCGCAGAGACCCAGTACTTC. As protein: CASSLGAETQYF.

This clone was picked up a small number of times. The chain joins TRBV7-2 to TRBJ2-7; TRBD1 aligns across 11 bases. J was trimmed by 5 bases and V by 5 bases; bases with no gene match: 8. The CDR3 loop spans 15 amino acids. The germline gives CDR1 SGHTA, CDR2 FQGNSA. CDR3 in amino acids: CASSRAGTGGHEQYF. The CDR3 bases are TGTGCCAGCAGCCGTGCCGGGACAGGGGGGCACGAGCAGTACTTC.

The J gene is TRBJ1-6, the V gene TRBV7-9; the D is unclear. The V end lost 5 bases, the J end lost 0 bases, and 8 bases lay between the germline ends. Germline CDR1 is SEHNR and CDR2 is FQNEAQ (reference sequence). CDR3 length equals 15 residues. The CDR3 nucleotides are TGTGCCAGCAGCCCCCCGGGCTCCTATAATTCACCCCTCCACTTT. Translated, it gives CASSPPGSYNSPLHF.

This clone has more than one count but fewer than ten. This rearrangement joins TRBV7-3 to TRBJ2-2, with D perhaps TRBD1 (6 bases). Germline values: CDR1 SGHTA, CDR2 FQGTGA. This CDR3 spans 15 amino acids. Trimming left V 5 bases short and J 0 bases short, with 10 bases between. CDR3: CASSRQGPNTGELFF. The CDR3 DNA is TGTGCCAGCAGCCGCCAGGGGCCGAACACCGGGGAGCTGTTTTTT.

The chain joins TRBV5-1 to TRBJ2-7; 7 bases are a match to TRBD1. V was clipped by 5 bases and J by 6 bases; unmatched bases: 5. There are 12 residues in the CDR3. Germline CDR1 reads SGHRS; CDR2 reads YFSETQ. The CDR3 DNA follows: TGCGCCAGCAGTCTCGACAGGGCCGAGCAGTACTTC. The encoded protein is CASSLDRAEQYF.

J is TRBJ1-1 and V is TRBV29-1, with 9 bases matching TRBD1. This CDR3 has 13 amino acids. Germline V gene lookup returns CDR1 SQVTM and CDR2 ANQGSEA. V lost 5 bases and J lost 2; bases outside the gene matches: 3. CDR3: CSVNRGHNTEAFF. CDR3 nucleotides: TGCAGCGTTAACAGGGGGCATAACACTGAAGCTTTCTTT.

Only a few counts were recorded for this clone. The gene calls are TRBV2 and TRBJ1-6; a weak D match, TRBD1 (5 bases). This CDR3 has 15 amino acids. Germline V lookup: CDR1 SNHLY, CDR2 FYNNEI. V lost 5 bases and J lost 5, with 13 bases in between. DNA of the CDR3: TGTGCCAGCAGTTTTGGGGGGTCGGATAATTCACCCCTCCACTTT. This gives the protein CASSFGGSDNSPLHF.

The CDR3 region has the DNA TGCGCCAGCAGCTCCGGGACAGCTAGCACAGATACGCAGTATTTT. As protein: CASSSGTASTDTQYF. The rearrangement uses TRBV5-1 and TRBJ2-3; 7 bases line up with TRBD1. CDR1 and CDR2 (germline): SGHRS, YFSETQ. Trimming cost V 3 bases and J 0 bases; bases outside gene matches: 4. The CDR3 runs to 15 residues.

This chain joins TRBV6-5 and TRBJ2-3; no firm D call. The CDR3 runs to 12 residues. Germline loops: CDR1 MNHEY, CDR2 SVGAGI. The V end was cut by 6 bases, the J end by 5 bases, with 9 bases between. The CDR3 sequence: CASSRLGDTQYF. The CDR3 DNA sequence: TGTGCCAGCAGCCGGTTGGGAGATACGCAGTATTTT.

There are a few counts of this clone. The J gene is TRBJ2-3, the V gene TRBV12-5; TRBD2 matches 8 bases. V lost 3 bases to trimming and J lost 8 bases; unmatched junction nucleotides: 1. The CDR3 sequence is 12 residues long. Germline CDR1 is LGHNT and CDR2 is FRNRAP. DNA for the CDR3: TGTGCTAGTGGTTTCGGGAGGGTTACGCAGTATTTT. It codes for CASGFGRVTQYF.

This clone came up a few times. The chain joins TRBV28 to TRBJ2-3; D not certain. This CDR3 is built from 15 residues. Trimming removed 2 bases at V and 0 bases at J, with 9 bases between. Germline assignment: CDR1 MDHEN and CDR2 SYDVKM. CDR3 DNA sequence: TGTGCCAGCAGTTTACCGCACTCCAGCACAGATACGCAGTATTTT. Translating it yields CASSLPHSSTDTQYF.

The chain links TRBV6-5 to TRBJ1-2, with 8 bases fitting TRBD1. The V gene's germline CDR1 is MNHEY and CDR2 SVGAGI. Losses at the gene ends were 7 bases for V and 7 bases for J; bases not matched to a gene: 14. The length of the CDR3 is 15 residues. The CDR3 here is CASNAALPGGGGYTF. Here the CDR3 DNA reads TGTGCCAGCAATGCCGCGTTGCCAGGGGGCGGTGGCTACACCTTC.

This sequence joins TRBV13 and TRBJ1-1; 9 nucleotides match TRBD1. Germline loops: CDR1 PRHDT, CDR2 FYEKMQ (reference sequence). The V and J ends lost 0 bases and 5 bases, in that order; junction bases with no gene match: 4. This CDR3 is built from 15 residues. This chain's CDR3 is CASSLGDRGVTEAFF. The CDR3 DNA sequence: TGTGCCAGCAGCTTAGGTGACAGGGGGGTGACTGAAGCTTTCTTT.

This clone was observed a handful of times. The chain joins TRBV18 to TRBJ2-7; 8 bases align to TRBD1. CDR3 size: 13 residues. From germline, CDR1 is KGHSH and CDR2 LQKENI. J gave up 6 bases and V 3 bases, and 4 bases lay outside the gene matches. The CDR3, as DNA: TGTGCCAGCTCACCGGACAGGGATCGCGAGCAGTACTTC. This gives the protein CASSPDRDREQYF.